This T cell receptor beta chain comes out of a study of blood T cell repertoires in COVID-19. Study overall: The United States, Italy and Spain were the sources of the acute and convalescent COVID-19 samples. PBMCs, B-cell-depleted T cells, or T cells provided the cDNA or gDNA that made up the material.

Germline V lookup: CDR1 MNHNS, CDR2 SASEGT. The CDR3 is made up of 14 amino acids. Trimming cost V 7 bases and J 1 base; bases outside gene matches: 3. In the study's own analysis: Quantification of nucleated cells was approximated via reference gene primer amplification. The protocol was immunoSEQ multiplex PCR, while the TCRdb copy is restricted to in-frame clones and leaves out a portion. V and J calls and clone size are copied from that table; D and trimming were computed from the DNA. The profile shows fewer than 100,000 clones, 80% of them singletons. Sample: peripheral blood. The rearrangement joins TRBV6-1 to TRBJ2-3; 9 bases are shared with TRBD2. The receptor was derived from a woman between 70 and 85 years old with acute or convalescent COVID-19. The CDR3 DNA reads TGTGCCAGCAAGACTAGCGGAGGCACAGATACGCAGTATTTT. Amino acid sequence: CASKTSGGTDTQYF.